Detailed here is one T cell receptor beta chain. The antigen it recognizes is unknown. One base away there is no much larger clone; base qualities are not given. These data are taken from a study of cytomegalovirus exposure and HLA in healthy donors (dated by TCRdb to about 2017). With respect to the entire study: In an earlier analysis of fewer than 750 of the donors, 276 Gb of sequence data and 117 million unique TCR beta sequences from roughly 200 million T cells were reported. HLA typing covered class I and class II loci at four-digit resolution. Donor age, sex, ethnicity and CMV serostatus were collected together with the repertoire data. Several DR-DQ haplotypes were treated as single units for association and clustering because of strong linkage in the cohort. Typing coverage differed by locus: A, B, C, DRB1 and DQB1 were typed in roughly 620-640 donors, DQA1 in about 510, DPA1 in around 580, and DPB1 in roughly 470. High-throughput TCR immunosequencing, statistical association of individual TCRs with disease status, and machine learning were combined to predict cytomegalovirus infection status. An early release covering 550 to 650 HLA-typed donors comprised roughly 300 gigabases of sequencing data and 65 million to 100 million unique TCR sequences. An earlier analysis of around 540 of the donors applied high-throughput TCR beta sequencing to assess whether each TCR beta V gene segment acted as functional or pseudogenic. Every repertoire in the discovery cohort had been generated on one and the same sequencing platform. Besides the first cohort of around 700 subjects, a separate validation cohort made up of over 95 different subjects was used. Rather than using new phenotypic data, the later analysis identified candidate immune exposures from TCR beta sequences and from how often those sequences occurred across donors. Of the 300 to 500 genotyped donors, 75% to 85% were placed in the genetic ancestry cluster associated with self-reported Caucasian donors. Among over 350 genotyped donors of the cohort, an average of about 240,000 unique TCR beta nucleotide sequences were sequenced per donor, 15% to 20% of them non-productive. A later analysis re-examined previously published TCR beta repertoires from over 500 donors and added high-resolution HLA genotyping to investigate patterns of TCR occurrence. Genome-wide SNP genotypes for about 65% of the roughly 670 donors were used in a later genetic analysis, which treated that subset as a discovery cohort. Using immunosequencing, the study profiled T cell repertoires from 500 to 800 subjects and related those repertoires to cytomegalovirus serostatus. The study aimed to test whether signatures of past pathogen exposure could be identified by cataloging public T cell receptors.

The CDR3 runs 15 amino acids, cysteine and phenylalanine included. Just CDR3 DNA is preserved here, 45 bases in frame from base 1. Via the germline V gene, CDR1 is SGDLS and CDR2 YYNGEE. V loses 0 bases of germline sequence and J loses 1 base, and the interval between the two ends is 8 bases. The library was built by means of the immunoSEQ multiplex PCR assay. For the multiplex PCR, a mixture combining 60 forward primers for TCR Vbeta segments and 13 reverse primers for TCR Jbeta segments was used. The CDR3 region of rearranged TCR beta genes was amplified from genomic DNA by a multiplex PCR assay. The amplified TCR beta libraries were sequenced on the Illumina HiSeq System as 87-base-pair reads. Per the source publication's procedure: A later analysis counted about 80 million unique TCR beta chains across the 500 to 850 repertoires, and 9 million to 14 million of these chains were shared by at least two donors. Raw reads were error-corrected and collapsed into unique sequences by a nearest-neighbor algorithm in which closely related sequences were merged to remove PCR and sequencing errors. V, D and J gene segments were assigned by aligning CDR3 sequences to IMGT reference sequences. For a sequence to be retained, a match of at least six nucleotides was required to both a V gene segment and a J gene segment. Rearrangements were classified as productive when the CDR3 lacked stop codons and remained in frame with V and J, and all other rearrangements were classified as non-productive. CDR3 was defined according to IMGT convention as the region running from the second conserved V-encoded cysteine to the conserved J-encoded phenylalanine. The earlier analysis of about 590 of the donors excluded sequences that lacked an unambiguous match to a single V gene segment. In an earlier analysis of about 590 of the donors, a V segment was called functional when productive rearrangements were above 56.7%, and segregating when the standard deviation between donors exceeded 5%. To diagnose cytomegalovirus status from the catalog of TCR beta chain sequences, a statistical classification framework was built. V and J gene assignment, in a later analysis, came from comparing TCR nucleotide sequences with IMGT/GENE-DB human TR gene sequences. Using the TCRdist pipeline, a later analysis assigned CDR3 sequences along with most-parsimonious VDJ recombination scenarios. A later analysis defined each TCR beta chain by its CDR3 amino acid sequence plus V-gene family, and excluded reads lacking a unique V-gene family. To address suspected cross-contamination and a sequencing artifact, a later analysis removed over 500 highly shared, low-generation-probability nucleotide sequences. In a later analysis, a clonal expansion index was calculated for each public chain from normalized within-repertoire ranks of inferred template counts. In a later analysis, generation probabilities were computed using a VDJ recombination model fitted to out-of-frame rearrangements, and the results were checked against IGoR. In a later analysis, TCR-TCR, TCR-HLA and TCR-CMV co-occurrence was scored with hypergeometric tests, and a repertoire-size bias correction was applied to TCR pairs. To estimate false discovery rates, a later analysis permuted the HLA or CMV assignments 20 times. A later analysis grouped co-occurring TCRs with DBSCAN, adding TCRdist sequence similarity when clustering within HLA-allele-positive subsets. For co-occurrence clustering, repertoires with fewer than 30,000 or more than 120,000 public chains were excluded, along with four or five repertoires with anomalous nucleotide sharing. Held by TCRdb, this immuneACCESS table contains in-frame sequences only and omits some clones. Under half of the omission traces to an unresolved V gene where checked; the cause of the rest is unknown. V and J calls and clone size are copied from that table; D and trimming were computed from the DNA. Within this sample are approximately 60,000 clones, with approximately 80% of them counted one time only. The ten largest clones represent approximately 4.3% of the sample.

Study-level results and caveats: Linkage disequilibrium might explain the correlated functional status among segregating V segments, but an unknown experimental factor could not be excluded. CMV serostatus was the only immune exposure information available for the cohort. When HLA alleles, especially DR and DQ, strongly co-occurred, TCR associations were difficult to assign to individual alleles. Specific HLA alleles were associated with over 15,000 TCR beta sequences at a false discovery rate of 0.05 in a later analysis. Seventeen rarely observed V segments, including chromosome 9 orphons, were excluded from the earlier analysis of approximately 600 of the donors because counts were too low. Because HLA typing was missing for some donors at each locus, association tests included only the typed subset. Roughly uniform sequencing depth across donors was assumed in presence/absence analyses, although this assumption may not hold. In vitro tests confirmed that a few of the cytomegalovirus-associated TCR beta chains recognize cytomegalovirus antigens. According to the authors, the approach could potentially be generalized to other disease states and immunological phenotypes. This cohort had only TCR beta chains sequenced, and the lack of alpha or paired-chain data limited which features could be detected. Several of the top co-occurrence clusters appeared to be linked to parvovirus B19, influenza, CMV and Epstein-Barr virus, according to a later analysis. In a later analysis, HLA-associated TCR beta chains showed more clonal expansion and lower generation probabilities than non-associated chains that were equally common. According to a later genetic analysis, donors in an Asian-associated ancestry cluster had fewer N-insertions in productive TCRs than the approximately 610-donor mean. According to a later analysis, most CMV-associated TCR beta chains appeared to be HLA-restricted, and the HLA associations seemed to be driven largely by CMV exposure. A later genetic analysis associated a missense DCLRE1C variant with V-gene and J-gene trimming of TCR beta chains, and an independent cohort replicated the association. An earlier analysis of approximately 590 of the donors showed that most TCR beta V segments appeared in productive rearrangements either about 87% or about 30% of the time, which broadly matched IMGT annotations. Most TCR sequences were seen in very few donors, while some public TCRs were found in many individuals. Cytomegalovirus status was reported to be diagnosed by the classifier with high specificity and sensitivity in both the original and validation cohorts. In a later analysis, the rate of TCR association differed among HLA loci, with DRB1 alleles having the most associated TCRs and HLA-C alleles having the fewest. The sequencing pipeline was judged likely to have produced a cluster of highly shared sequence variants as a technical artifact. The 87-base-pair reads could not distinguish some IMGT-functional V segments, including TRBV6-2 and TRBV6-3, so those segments were excluded. A further reported finding was that TCR beta sequences accurately predicted the HLA-A and HLA-B alleles for most subjects in the first cohort. The study listed approximately 150 TCR beta chains as associated with cytomegalovirus.

The cohort comprised some 680 healthy bone marrow donors. At the time of sampling, all cohort members were nominally healthy, though unrecorded immune exposures were likely present. The donor tested CMV seronegative, placing the donor among the 350 to 400 seronegative members of the cohort. A peripheral blood sample was collected from each donor, and TCR beta sequencing was performed on peripheral blood mononuclear cells. Genomic DNA extraction from the blood cell samples was performed with the Qiagen DNeasy Blood Extraction Kit. The sample was PBMCs. Recombination joined TRBV9 with TRBJ1-3; TRBD1 is perhaps the D gene, given 5 matching bases. This clonotype was sampled from a man aged 30 to 45 in good health and CMV-seronegative. The nucleotides read TGTGCCAGCAGCGTAGGCCAGGGTTCTGGAAACACCATATATTTT. Its amino acids are CASSVGQGSGNTIYF.